Only a few counts were recorded for the clone carrying this TCR beta chain. The antigen is unknown. This entry comes from a study of vaccination and CD4 T cells after COVID-19. Across the study: PCR on nasal swabs identified SARS-CoV-2 in convalescent patients, of whom fewer than ten were mild and one severe. The study collected post-vaccine samples a median 72 days after dose two, with a range of 14 to 241. General study findings and limits: SARS-CoV-2-reactive clonotype medians increased from around 20 to 38, not significantly.

As to treatment: approximately 9-day PBMC culture with coronavirus spike peptide pools or control peptides (ViraFEST assay). Negative selection purified CD4+ T cells after less than twelve days of culture. V was pared by 7 bases and J by 0 bases, with 9 bases between. The CDR3 consists of 14 residues. CDR1 is WSHSY, CDR2 SAAADI, per germline. CD4+ T cells that had been cultured provided DNA sequenced with the Oncomine TCR Beta short-read assay. TCRdb used MiXCR to reprocess the PCR reads, holding one entry per CDR3 protein. The sample lists roughly 15,000 distinct CDR3 sequences, over 25% occurring once.

Sequenced sample: cultured CD4+ T cells from blood. The rearrangement uses TRBV10-2 and TRBJ2-2, with a tentative D call TRBD2 (5 bases). The sequence came from a human donor with COVID-19. The CDR3 nucleotides are TGCGCCAGCAAGACTACCCCGAACACCGGGGAGCTGTTTTTT. This gives the protein CASKTTPNTGELFF.